This TCR beta chain was documented in a study of blood T cell repertoires in COVID-19. Only in-frame clones appear in the TCRdb table, and some are missing; sequencing was by immunoSEQ multiplex PCR. The repertoire holds about 300,000 clones, about 88% seen once, with roughly 1.6% in the top ten. From germline, CDR1 is LGHDT and CDR2 YNNKEL (reference sequence). The CDR3 runs 17 residues. V shed 3 bases and J shed 1 base, with 16 bases lying between them. The sequence came from a human donor with COVID-19, enrolled during active disease. The donor label of this sample is uncertain. This chain uses TRBV3-1 (or the pseudogene TRBV3-2) with TRBJ2-1; perhaps TRBD2 as D (5 bases). Material: peripheral blood. The CDR3 coding sequence is TGTGCCAGCAGCCAGGCGGGCCCCGGTATTTCCTACAATGAGCAGTTCTTC. It encodes CASSQAGPGISYNEQFF.